This is a list of T cell receptor beta chains from one sample in a study of blood T cell repertoires in COVID-19. Method: immunoSEQ multiplex PCR; TCRdb's copy keeps in-frame clones and lacks some. The data hold about 140,000 clones, with approximately 80% observed a single time. Sequencing was carried out using peripheral blood. Every receptor here comes from a human donor in a cohort sampled during active COVID-19. The conserved cysteine and the conserved F or W are not part of the CDR3 here. Each record gives: V gene, CDR3 protein.

TRBV28	ASSLGLAGPGDEQY
TRBV6-2/TRBV6-3	ASSTTGTGTTGELF
TRBV3-1/TRBV3-2	ASSRTGTGGTEAF
TRBV6-5	ASRGPSGRANEQF
TRBV15	ATSSWTGRGYSNQPQH
TRBV6-5	ASYSGSSYEQY
TRBV9	ASSRQGSYEQY
TRBV7-9	ASSLAEGSQSGELF
TRBV2	ASSLAPGDEQY
TRBV29-1	SVETPQGYGYT
TRBV5-4	ASSDPGQMNTEAF
TRBV18	ASSTQGLEKLF
TRBV6-5	ASSYRTGQYNYGYT
TRBV6-2/TRBV6-3	ASSYSKGGDTGELF
TRBV2	ASRRDSSTYEQY
TRBV28	ASNGRADTQY
TRBV9	ASSGLAGALRQETQY
TRBV5-1	ASSLRQGRNTEAF
TRBV5-1	ASRPGGVQETQY
TRBV19	ASGDSRNEKLF
TRBV6-2/TRBV6-3	ASSTSSNGYT
TRBV15	ATSRDRDSGDYEQY
TRBV7-2	ASSLSGQSSGNTIY
TRBV5-4	ASSPTLSDYGYT
TRBV18	ASSPGTGRDEQY
TRBV28	ASRGGTYEQY
TRBV6-6	ASSSSGRIYEQY
TRBV4-3	ASSQEWSLAGRASTDTQY
TRBV6-2/TRBV6-3	ASSLATDTQY
TRBV5-6	ASSGRTDPIGDGTETQY
TRBV28	ASSNIGANTGELF
TRBV2	ASSEARLAEETQY
TRBV5-5	ASSLAPFLDQPQH
TRBV7-9	ASSLVSWSDDDYT
TRBV19	ASSRQGRSYEQY
TRBV11-3	ASSLGGGSVRELF
TRBV5-1	ASSVGGTGANVLT
TRBV27	ASSLYQTGSGGKLF
TRBV6-2/TRBV6-3	ASSRDWGSYNEQF
TRBV20-1	SVTGGLGYT
TRBV5-1	ASSLARTGGEQYGYT
TRBV7-2	ASSSWAEVSGNTIY
TRBV18	ASSPRTGGLWIAGFEQF